Below, 19 T cell receptor beta chains from the same sample are listed, as sequenced in a study of cytomegalovirus exposure and HLA in healthy donors. Primers: 60 Vbeta forward and 13 Jbeta reverse. Only in-frame clones appear in the TCRdb table, and some are missing; sequencing was by immunoSEQ multiplex PCR. The data hold under 200,000 clones, with 75% to 80% observed a single time. The sequenced sample consisted of PBMCs. The source of these receptors is a woman in her thirties or forties in good health and CMV-seronegative.

V is TRBV19 and J is TRBJ1-4; D call uncertain. V was cut by 7 bases and J by 3 bases, with 12 bases left in between. Per germline, CDR1 LNHDA and CDR2 SQIVND (reference sequence). This CDR3 comprises 14 residues. The CDR3 sequence: CASNKVNSNEKLFF. As DNA, the CDR3 is TGTGCCAGTAATAAAGTCAACTCTAATGAAAAACTGTTTTTT.

The V gene is TRBV4-1, the J gene TRBJ2-3, with 7 bases fitting TRBD2. J gave up 0 bases and V 5 bases, and 8 bases lay outside the gene matches. There are 16 residues in the CDR3. Germline V gene lookup returns CDR1 MGHRA and CDR2 YSYEKL. CDR3 in amino acids: CASSAPARGSTDTQYF. CDR3 DNA: TGCGCCAGCAGCGCCCCCGCGCGGGGGAGCACAGATACGCAGTATTTT.

CDR3 in DNA: TGTGCCAGCATCTCGACAGGGGAAAAACTGTTTTTT. The encoded protein is CASISTGEKLFF. The rearrangement uses TRBV2 and TRBJ1-4, with 7 positions matching TRBD1. This CDR3 has 12 residues. Germline CDR1 is SNHLY and CDR2 is FYNNEI. The ends lost 7 bases at V and 8 bases at J; junction bases unmatched: 4.

This chain connects TRBV5-1 to TRBJ1-3; tentative D call: TRBD1 (5 bases). V was shortened by 0 bases and J by 4 bases, with 20 bases between the two germline ends. Looked up from germline, CDR1 is SGHRS and CDR2 is YFSETQ. The CDR3 has 18 residues. The CDR3 bases are TGCGCCAGCAGCTTGGAACCCCAGGGAATTGGCTCCGGAAACACCATATATTTT. This encodes CASSLEPQGIGSGNTIYF.

J is TRBJ2-5 and V is TRBV6-1; D is perhaps TRBD2 (7 bases). Trimming pared 1 base from V and 5 bases from J, leaving 20 bases between. This CDR3 contains 17 residues. CDR1 MNHNS and CDR2 SASEGT come from the germline V gene. The CDR3 spells CASSEGFRGGAEETQYF. The DNA of the CDR3 is TGTGCCAGCAGTGAAGGATTTAGGGGGGGGGCGGAGGAGACCCAGTACTTC.

The chain joins TRBV6-5 to TRBJ1-4, with D tentatively TRBD1 (5 bases). The V gene's germline CDR1 is MNHEY and CDR2 SVGAGI. Trimming stripped 0 bases from V and 7 bases from J, with 12 bases between. CDR3 length: 15 residues. This CDR3 is CASSYSPGMSEKLFF. CDR3 DNA: TGTGCCAGCAGTTACTCACCAGGGATGTCTGAAAAACTGTTTTTT.

This sequence joins TRBV5-6 and TRBJ2-7; TRBD1 agrees at 8 bases. CDR3 length: 15 residues. Germline V gene lookup returns CDR1 SGHDT and CDR2 YYEEEE. Trimming cost V 3 bases and J 4 bases; bases outside gene matches: 9. CDR3 DNA sequence: TGTGCCAGCAGCTCCCTCGACAGGGGCCCTTACGAGCAGTACTTC. Translation gives CASSSLDRGPYEQYF. The variable domain in full, with the rest retrieved from reference TRBV5-6 and TRBJ2-7, is DAGVTQSPTHLIKTRGQQVTLRCSPKSGHDTVSWYQQALGQGPQFIFQYYEEEERQRGNFPDRFSGHQFPNYSSELNVNALLLGDSALYLCASSSLDRGPYEQYFGPGTRLTVT.

The rearrangement joins TRBV28 to TRBJ1-2, with TRBD1 identical over 7 bases. This CDR3 region has 14 residues. CDR1 and CDR2 (germline): MDHEN, SYDVKM. J lost 0 bases, V lost 9 bases, and 7 bases had no gene match. Here the CDR3 reads CARTGLQPNYGYTF. The CDR3 region has the DNA TGTGCCAGGACAGGGTTACAACCTAACTATGGCTACACCTTC.

As DNA, the CDR3 is TGTGCCAGCAGCAATGGGCCGAAGAGCTCCTACGAGCAGTACTTC. Amino acid sequence: CASSNGPKSSYEQYF. The chain employs TRBV7-9 and TRBJ2-7; no reliable D call. The V end lost 5 bases, the J end lost 0 bases, and 14 bases lay between the germline ends. Per the germline V gene, CDR1 is SEHNR and CDR2 is FQNEAQ (reference sequence). The CDR3 is 15 amino acids.

This chain links TRBV7-2 with TRBJ2-7, with D possibly TRBD2 on 5 matching bases. This CDR3 is built from 14 residues. Germline V gives CDR1 SGHTA, CDR2 FQGNSA. Trimming removed 3 bases from V and 0 bases from J, with 9 bases in between. This CDR3 is CASSLWESSYEQYF. CDR3 nucleotides: TGTGCCAGCAGCTTGTGGGAGAGCTCCTACGAGCAGTACTTC.

This clone was seen just once. The chain carries TRBV7-6 and TRBJ1-5; D is possibly TRBD1 (5 bases). The CDR3 covers 14 residues. V was clipped by 1 base and J by 5 bases, with 9 bases between them. Germline CDR1 SGHVS, CDR2 FNYEAQ. CDR3 coding DNA: TGTGCCAGCAGCTTAGAGGTAGGGGATCAGCCCCAGCATTTT. Translated, it gives CASSLEVGDQPQHF.

Comment on this clone: One end of the junction varies from germline; a read error may be responsible. The chain combines TRBV7-9 with TRBJ1-1; D not resolved. This CDR3 has 15 amino acids. CDR1 and CDR2 from the germline V gene are SEHNR and FQNEAQ (reference sequence). CDR3 sequence (DNA): TGTTCCAGCAGCTTAGTCGGGTCGGGGAACACTGAAGCTTTCTTT. It is translated as CSSSLVGSGNTEAFF.

The genes are TRBV6-5 and TRBJ1-2, with 7 bases lining up with TRBD1. This CDR3 is built from 16 residues. CDR1 and CDR2 from the germline V gene are MNHEY and SVGAGI. Trimming at V came to 2 bases and at J to 7 bases, leaving 13 bases not matched to a gene. CDR3 sequence: CASSYAVETGKGGYTF. For the CDR3, the DNA is TGTGCCAGCAGTTACGCGGTAGAGACAGGGAAAGGTGGCTACACCTTC.

The table lists this clone with a count of one. The chain uses TRBV29-1 and TRBJ2-3; TRBD2 agrees at 16 bases. This CDR3 is 19 amino acids long. The V and J ends lost 5 bases and 4 bases, in that order; junction bases with no gene match: 15. Germline CDR1 and CDR2: SQVTM and ANQGSEA. CDR3 sequence reads: CSVTTSPGLAGGPADTQYF. DNA of the CDR3: TGCAGCGTTACGACATCTCCGGGACTAGCGGGGGGGCCGGCAGATACGCAGTATTTT.

The chain combines TRBV2 with TRBJ2-5; 8 positions match TRBD1. This CDR3 region has 15 residues. V dropped 6 bases and J dropped 4; count of bases not matched to a gene: 10. Germline CDR1 and CDR2: SNHLY and FYNNEI. The CDR3 nucleotides read TGTGCCAGCAGAGGAAGACAGGGGCCCCTAGAGACCCAGTACTTC. It is translated as CASRGRQGPLETQYF.

This clone was recorded only once. The rearrangement links TRBV5-4 to TRBJ2-3; 8 nucleotides align to TRBD2. Germline V gene lookup returns CDR1 SGHNT and CDR2 YYREEE (reference sequence). Trimming at V came to 2 bases and at J to 1 base, leaving 6 bases not matched to a gene. The CDR3 extends over 16 amino acids. Here the CDR3 reads CASSLAKAGGTDTQYF. The CDR3 nucleotides read TGTGCCAGCAGCTTAGCTAAAGCGGGGGGCACAGATACGCAGTATTTT.

This chain uses TRBV6-1 with TRBJ2-7, with TRBD2 as a possible D gene (6 bases). V dropped 1 base and J dropped 0 bases, with 13 bases sitting between them. There are 16 residues in the CDR3. CDR1 is MNHNS and CDR2 is SASEGT in the germline V gene. CDR3 sequence (DNA): TGTGCCAGCAGTGAAGTCGCGGGACTTAGCTCCTACGAGCAGTACTTC. The encoded protein is CASSEVAGLSSYEQYF.

The chain joins TRBV7-2 to TRBJ2-3; tentative D call: TRBD2 (5 bases). Germline values: CDR1 SGHTA, CDR2 FQGNSA. The V end lost 2 bases, the J end lost 8 bases, and 8 bases lay between the germline ends. The CDR3 consists of 12 residues. CDR3 coding DNA: TGTGCCAGCAGCTTACAGGCGGGTACGCAGTATTTT. This gives the protein CASSLQAGTQYF.

This clone was seen a single time. J is TRBJ1-6 and V is TRBV10-3; D is ambiguous. V shed 6 bases and J shed 4 bases, with 10 bases lying between them. CDR3 length: 14 amino acids. From germline, CDR1 is ENHRY and CDR2 SYGVKD. The CDR3 DNA reads TGTGCCATCAGCTTAGAGGAGTATAATTCACCCCTCCACTTT. Amino acid sequence: CAISLEEYNSPLHF.